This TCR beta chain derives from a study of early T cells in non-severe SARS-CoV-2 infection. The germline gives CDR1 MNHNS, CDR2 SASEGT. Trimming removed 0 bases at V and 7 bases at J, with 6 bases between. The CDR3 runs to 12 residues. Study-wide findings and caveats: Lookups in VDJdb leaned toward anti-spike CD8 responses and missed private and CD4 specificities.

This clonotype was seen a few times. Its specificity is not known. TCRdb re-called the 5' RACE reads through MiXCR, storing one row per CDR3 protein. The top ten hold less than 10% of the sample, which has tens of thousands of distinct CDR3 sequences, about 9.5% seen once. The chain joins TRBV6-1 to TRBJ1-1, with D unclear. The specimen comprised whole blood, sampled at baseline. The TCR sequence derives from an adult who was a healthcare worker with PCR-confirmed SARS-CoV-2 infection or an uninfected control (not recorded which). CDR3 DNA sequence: TGTGCCAGCAGTGAAGCCTACAGTGAAGCTTTCTTT. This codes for CASSEAYSEAFF.